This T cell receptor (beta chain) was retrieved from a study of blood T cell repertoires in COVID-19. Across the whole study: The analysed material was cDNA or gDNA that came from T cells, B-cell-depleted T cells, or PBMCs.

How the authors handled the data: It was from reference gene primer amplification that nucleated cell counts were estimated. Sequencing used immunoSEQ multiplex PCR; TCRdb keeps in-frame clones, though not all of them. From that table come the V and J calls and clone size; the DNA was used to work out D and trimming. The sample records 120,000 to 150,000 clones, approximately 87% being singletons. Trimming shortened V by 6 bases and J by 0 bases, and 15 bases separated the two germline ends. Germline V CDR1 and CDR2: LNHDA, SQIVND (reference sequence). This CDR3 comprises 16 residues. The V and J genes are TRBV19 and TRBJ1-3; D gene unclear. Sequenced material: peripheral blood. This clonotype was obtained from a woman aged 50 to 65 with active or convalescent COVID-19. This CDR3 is CASRSTTGHSGNTIYF. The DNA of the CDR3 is TGTGCCAGTAGATCCACAACTGGGCACTCTGGAAACACCATATATTTT.